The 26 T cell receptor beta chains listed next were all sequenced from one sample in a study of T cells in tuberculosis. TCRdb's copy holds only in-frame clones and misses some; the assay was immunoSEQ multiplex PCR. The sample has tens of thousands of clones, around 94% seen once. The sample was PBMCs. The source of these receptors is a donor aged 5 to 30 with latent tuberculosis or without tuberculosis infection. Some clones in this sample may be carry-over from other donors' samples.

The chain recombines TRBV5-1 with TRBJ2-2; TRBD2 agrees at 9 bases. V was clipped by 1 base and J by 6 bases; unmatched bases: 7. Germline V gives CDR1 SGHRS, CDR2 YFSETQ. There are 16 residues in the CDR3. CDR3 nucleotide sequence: TGCGCCAGCAGCTTGTTAAGCGGGAGGAATGCCGGGGAGCTGTTTTTT. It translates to CASSLLSGRNAGELFF.

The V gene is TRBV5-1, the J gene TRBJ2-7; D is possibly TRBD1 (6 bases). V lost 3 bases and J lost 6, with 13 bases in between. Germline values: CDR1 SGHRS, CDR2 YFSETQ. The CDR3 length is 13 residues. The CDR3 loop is CASSWDMDLEQYF. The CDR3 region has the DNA TGCGCCAGCAGCTGGGACATGGATCTCGAGCAGTACTTC.

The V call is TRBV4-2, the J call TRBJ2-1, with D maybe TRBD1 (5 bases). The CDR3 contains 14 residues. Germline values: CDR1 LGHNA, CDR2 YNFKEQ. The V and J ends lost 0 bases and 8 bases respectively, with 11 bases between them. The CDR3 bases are TGTGCCAGCAGCCAAGAACAGGTCCGGGATGAGCAGTTCTTC. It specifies CASSQEQVRDEQFF.

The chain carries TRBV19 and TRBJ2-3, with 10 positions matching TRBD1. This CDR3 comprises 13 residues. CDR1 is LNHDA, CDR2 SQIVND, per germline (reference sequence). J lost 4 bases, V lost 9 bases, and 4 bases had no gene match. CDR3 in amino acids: CASRDRGADTQYF. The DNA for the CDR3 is TGTGCCAGCCGGGACAGGGGTGCAGATACGCAGTATTTT.

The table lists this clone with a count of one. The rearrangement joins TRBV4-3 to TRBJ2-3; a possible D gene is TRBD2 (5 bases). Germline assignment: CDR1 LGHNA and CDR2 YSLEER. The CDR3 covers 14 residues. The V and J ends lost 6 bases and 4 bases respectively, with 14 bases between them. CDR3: CASSIRRAPDTQYF. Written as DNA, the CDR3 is TGCGCCAGCAGTATTAGGCGGGCCCCAGATACGCAGTATTTT.

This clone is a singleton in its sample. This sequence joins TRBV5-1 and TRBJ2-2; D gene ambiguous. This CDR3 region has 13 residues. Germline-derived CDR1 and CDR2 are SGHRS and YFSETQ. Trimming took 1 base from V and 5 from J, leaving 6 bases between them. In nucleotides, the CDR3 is TGCGCCAGCAGCTTGACACTAACCGGGGAGCTGTTTTTT. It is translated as CASSLTLTGELFF.

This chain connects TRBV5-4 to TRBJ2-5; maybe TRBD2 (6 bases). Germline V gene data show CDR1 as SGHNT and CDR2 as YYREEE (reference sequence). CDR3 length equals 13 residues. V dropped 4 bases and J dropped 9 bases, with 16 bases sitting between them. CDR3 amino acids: CASSPTEGNAQYF. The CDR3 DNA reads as TGTGCCAGCAGCCCAACGGAGGGGAATGCCCAGTACTTC.

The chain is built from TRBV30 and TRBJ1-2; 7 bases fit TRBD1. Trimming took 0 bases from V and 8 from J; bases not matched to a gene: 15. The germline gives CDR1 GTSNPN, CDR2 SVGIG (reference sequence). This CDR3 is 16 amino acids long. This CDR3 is CAWSVTGVFKGRGYTF. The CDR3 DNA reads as TGTGCCTGGAGTGTCACAGGGGTCTTCAAAGGGAGGGGCTACACCTTC.

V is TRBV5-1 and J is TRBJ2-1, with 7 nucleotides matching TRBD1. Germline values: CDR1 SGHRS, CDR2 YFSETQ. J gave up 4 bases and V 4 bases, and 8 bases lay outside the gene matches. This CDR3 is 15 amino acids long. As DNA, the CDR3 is TGCGCCAGCAGCACTACCACAGGGGAATACAATGAGCAGTTCTTC. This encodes CASSTTTGEYNEQFF.

The CDR3 sequence: CASSPIRTGNTEAFF. For the CDR3, the DNA is TGTGCCAGCAGTCCTATCCGGACAGGGAACACTGAAGCTTTCTTT. The V call is TRBV27, the J call TRBJ1-1; 7 nucleotides match TRBD1. CDR1 is MNHEY and CDR2 is SMNVEV in the germline V gene (reference sequence). This CDR3 has 15 amino acids. J gave up 1 base and V 5 bases, and 7 bases lay outside the gene matches.

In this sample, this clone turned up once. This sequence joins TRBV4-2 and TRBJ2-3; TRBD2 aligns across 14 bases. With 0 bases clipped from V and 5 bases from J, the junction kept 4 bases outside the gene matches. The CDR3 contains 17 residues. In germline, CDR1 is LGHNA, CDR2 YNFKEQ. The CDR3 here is CASSQETSGGARDTQYF. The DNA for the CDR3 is TGTGCCAGCAGCCAAGAGACTAGCGGGGGGGCGAGAGATACGCAGTATTTT.

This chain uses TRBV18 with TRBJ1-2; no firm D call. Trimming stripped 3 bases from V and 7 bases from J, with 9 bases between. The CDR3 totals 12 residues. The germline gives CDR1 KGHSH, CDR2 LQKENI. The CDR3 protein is CASSPEGFGYTF. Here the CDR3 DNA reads TGTGCCAGCTCACCGGAGGGTTTTGGCTACACCTTC.

CDR3 sequence reads: CASSLGAAEAFF. The CDR3 nucleotides are TGTGCCAGCAGCTTAGGGGCAGCTGAAGCTTTCTTT. This rearrangement joins TRBV7-9 to TRBJ1-1; D is unresolved. Trimming stripped 1 base from V and 6 bases from J, with 6 bases between. Germline CDR1 reads SEHNR; CDR2 reads FQNEAQ (reference sequence). This CDR3 comprises 12 residues.

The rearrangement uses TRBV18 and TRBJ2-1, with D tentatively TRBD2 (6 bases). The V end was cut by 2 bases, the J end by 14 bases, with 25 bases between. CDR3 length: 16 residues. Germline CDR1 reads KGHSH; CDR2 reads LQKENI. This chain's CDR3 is CASSPDSDYGSSGEFF. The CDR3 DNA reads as TGTGCCAGCTCACCAGACTCGGACTACGGTAGTTCGGGCGAGTTCTTC.

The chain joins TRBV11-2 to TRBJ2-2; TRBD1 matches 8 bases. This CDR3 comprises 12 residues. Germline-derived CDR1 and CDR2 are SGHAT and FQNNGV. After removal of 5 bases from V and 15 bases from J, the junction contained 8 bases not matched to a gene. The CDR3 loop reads CASSPWTGRVFF. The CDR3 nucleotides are TGTGCCAGCAGCCCATGGACAGGGCGTGTGTTTTTT.

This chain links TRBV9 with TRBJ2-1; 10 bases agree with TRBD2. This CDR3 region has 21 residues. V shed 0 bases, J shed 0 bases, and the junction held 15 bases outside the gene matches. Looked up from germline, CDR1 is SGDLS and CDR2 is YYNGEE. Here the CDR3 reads CASSVGRFEREGLYSYNEQFF. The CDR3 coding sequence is TGTGCCAGCAGCGTAGGCCGTTTCGAGCGGGAGGGCCTCTACTCCTACAATGAGCAGTTCTTC.

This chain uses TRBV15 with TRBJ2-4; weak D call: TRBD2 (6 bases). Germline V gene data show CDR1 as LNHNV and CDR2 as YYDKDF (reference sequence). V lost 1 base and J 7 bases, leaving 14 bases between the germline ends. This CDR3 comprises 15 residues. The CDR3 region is CATSRGGVAVNIQYF. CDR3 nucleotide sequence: TGTGCCACCAGCAGAGGAGGAGTAGCGGTGAACATTCAGTACTTC.

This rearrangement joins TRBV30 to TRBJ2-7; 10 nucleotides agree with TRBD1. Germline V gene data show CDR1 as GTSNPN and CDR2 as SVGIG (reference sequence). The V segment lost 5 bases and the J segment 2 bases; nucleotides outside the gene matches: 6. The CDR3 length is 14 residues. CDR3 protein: CAWATGQGTYEQYF. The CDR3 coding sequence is TGTGCCTGGGCCACGGGACAGGGGACCTACGAGCAGTACTTC. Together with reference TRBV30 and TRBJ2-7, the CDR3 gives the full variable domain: SQTIHQWPATLVQPVGSPLSLECTVEGTSNPNLYWYRQAAGRGLQLLFYSVGIGQISSEVPQNLSASRPQDRQFILSSKKLLLSDSGFYLCAWATGQGTYEQYFGPGTRLTVT.

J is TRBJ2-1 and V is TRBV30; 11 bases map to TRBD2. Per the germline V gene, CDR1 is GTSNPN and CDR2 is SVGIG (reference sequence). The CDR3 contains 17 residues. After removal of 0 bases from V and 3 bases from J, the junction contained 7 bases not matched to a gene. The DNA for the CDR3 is TGTGCCTGGAGTGTAAGGCCTCTAGCGGGGGGCTACAATGAGCAGTTCTTC. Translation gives CAWSVRPLAGGYNEQFF.

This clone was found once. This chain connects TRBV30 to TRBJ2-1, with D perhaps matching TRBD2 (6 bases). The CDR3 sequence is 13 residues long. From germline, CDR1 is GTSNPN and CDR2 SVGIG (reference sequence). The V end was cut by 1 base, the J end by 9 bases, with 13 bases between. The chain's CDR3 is CAWSAGLGGEQFF. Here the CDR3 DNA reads TGTGCCTGGAGTGCGGGACTCGGAGGTGAGCAGTTCTTC.

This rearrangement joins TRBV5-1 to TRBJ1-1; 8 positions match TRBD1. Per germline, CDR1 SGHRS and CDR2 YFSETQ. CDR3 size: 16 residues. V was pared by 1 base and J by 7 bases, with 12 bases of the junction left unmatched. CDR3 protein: CASSLMTGTGGHEAFF. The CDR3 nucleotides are TGCGCCAGCAGCTTGATGACCGGGACAGGAGGCCATGAAGCTTTCTTT.

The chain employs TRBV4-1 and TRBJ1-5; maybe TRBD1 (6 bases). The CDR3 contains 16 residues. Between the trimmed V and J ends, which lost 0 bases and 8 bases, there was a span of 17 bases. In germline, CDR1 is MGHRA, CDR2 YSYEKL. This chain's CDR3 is CASSQDWVQGPKPQHF. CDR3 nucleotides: TGCGCCAGCAGCCAAGATTGGGTCCAGGGGCCTAAGCCCCAGCATTTT.

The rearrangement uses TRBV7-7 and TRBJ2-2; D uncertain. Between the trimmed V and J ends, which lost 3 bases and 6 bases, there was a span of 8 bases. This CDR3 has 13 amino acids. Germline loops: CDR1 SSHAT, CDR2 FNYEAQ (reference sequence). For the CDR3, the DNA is TGTGCCAGCAGCTTTCAGCGATCCGGGGAGCTGTTTTTT. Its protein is CASSFQRSGELFF.

This CDR3 is CASQRGHSYNEQFF. CDR3 DNA: TGTGCCAGCCAGCGGGGGCACTCCTACAATGAGCAGTTCTTC. The V call is TRBV19, the J call TRBJ2-1, with 8 bases identical to TRBD2. The CDR3 runs 14 residues. The germline V gene encodes CDR1 LNHDA and CDR2 SQIVND (reference sequence). V lost 9 bases, J lost 0 bases, and 4 bases stayed unmatched.

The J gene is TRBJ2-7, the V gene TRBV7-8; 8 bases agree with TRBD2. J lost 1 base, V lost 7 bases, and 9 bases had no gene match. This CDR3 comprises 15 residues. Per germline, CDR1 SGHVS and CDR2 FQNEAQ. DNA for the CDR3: TGTGCCAGCACGTGGAGACTAGCGAGGTCCTACGAGCAGTACTTC. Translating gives CASTWRLARSYEQYF. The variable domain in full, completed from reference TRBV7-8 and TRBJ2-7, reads GAGVSQSPRYKVAKRGQDVALRCDPISGHVSLFWYQQALGQGPEFLTYFQNEAQLDKSGLPSDRFFAERPEGSVSTLKIQRTQQEDSAVYLCASTWRLARSYEQYFGPGTRLTVT.

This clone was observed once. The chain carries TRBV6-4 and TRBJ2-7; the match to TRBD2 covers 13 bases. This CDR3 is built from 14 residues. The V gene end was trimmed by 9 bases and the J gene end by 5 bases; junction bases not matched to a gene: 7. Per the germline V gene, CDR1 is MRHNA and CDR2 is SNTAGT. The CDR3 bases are TGTGCCAGAAGGGGGACTAGCGGGAAGGACGAGCAGTACTTC. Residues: CARRGTSGKDEQYF.